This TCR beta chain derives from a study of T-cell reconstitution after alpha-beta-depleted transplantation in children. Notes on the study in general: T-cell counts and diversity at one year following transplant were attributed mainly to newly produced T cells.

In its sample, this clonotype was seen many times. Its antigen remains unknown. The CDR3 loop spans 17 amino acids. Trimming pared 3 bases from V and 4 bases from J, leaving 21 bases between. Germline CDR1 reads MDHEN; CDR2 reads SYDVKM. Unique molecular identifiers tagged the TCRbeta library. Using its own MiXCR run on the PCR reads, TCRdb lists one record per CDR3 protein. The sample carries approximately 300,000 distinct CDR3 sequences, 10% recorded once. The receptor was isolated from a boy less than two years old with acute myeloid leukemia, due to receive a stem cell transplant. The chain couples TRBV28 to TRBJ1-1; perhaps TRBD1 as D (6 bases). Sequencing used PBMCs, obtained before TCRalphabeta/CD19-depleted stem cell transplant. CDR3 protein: CASSLIRTGTWGTEAFF. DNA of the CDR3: TGTGCCAGCAGTTTGATTCGAACCGGGACATGGGGCACTGAAGCTTTCTTT.